Following are 24 T cell receptor beta chains from one sample sequenced in a study of blood T cell repertoires in COVID-19. Only in-frame clones appear in the TCRdb table, and some are missing; sequencing was by immunoSEQ multiplex PCR. Altogether 200,000 to 250,000 clones are present, around 90% being singletons, with the ten largest covering 3%. Sequenced input: peripheral blood. Receptors were obtained from a man aged 18 to 29 with active or convalescent COVID-19.

V gene TRBV14 combines with J gene TRBJ1-4, with 7 positions matching TRBD1. The ends lost 1 base at V and 5 bases at J; junction bases unmatched: 10. The CDR3 runs to 17 residues. Germline V gives CDR1 SGHDN, CDR2 FVKESK. The CDR3 nucleotides are TGTGCCAGCAGCCAAGTGCTACGACAGGGAAGAAATGAAAAACTGTTTTTT. This translates into CASSQVLRQGRNEKLFF.

V and J are TRBV11-2 and TRBJ1-1; no firm D call. V dropped 0 bases and J dropped 1 base, with 3 bases sitting between them. The CDR3 extends over 13 amino acids. Germline loops: CDR1 SGHAT, CDR2 FQNNGV. In DNA, the CDR3 is TGTGCCAGCAGCTTAGACTGGAACACTGAAGCTTTCTTT. Translation gives CASSLDWNTEAFF. The complete variable domain, with remaining parts taken from reference TRBV11-2 and TRBJ1-1, reads EAGVAQSPRYKIIEKRQSVAFWCNPISGHATLYWYQQILGQGPKLLIQFQNNGVVDDSQLPKDRFSAERLKGVDSTLKIQPAKLEDSAVYLCASSLDWNTEAFFGQGTRLTVV.

This clone was observed a handful of times. The rearrangement joins TRBV18 to TRBJ2-3; 8 nucleotides line up with TRBD2. Trimming removed 4 bases from V and 3 bases from J; junction bases left unmatched: 9. Looked up from germline, CDR1 is KGHSH and CDR2 is LQKENI. The CDR3 runs 16 residues. The CDR3: CASSRREGPQTDTQYF. CDR3 DNA sequence: TGTGCCAGCTCACGCCGGGAGGGCCCTCAGACAGATACGCAGTATTTT.

This clone was seen a single time. This chain links TRBV27 with TRBJ2-1; 10 positions match TRBD2. The V gene's germline CDR1 is MNHEY and CDR2 SMNVEV (reference sequence). This CDR3 region has 15 residues. The V segment lost 3 bases and the J segment 6 bases; nucleotides outside the gene matches: 5. The CDR3 DNA follows: TGTGCCAGCAGTTTCTTAGCGGGGGGCACCAATGAGCAGTTCTTC. It encodes CASSFLAGGTNEQFF.

This sequence joins TRBV28 and TRBJ2-1; TRBD2 aligns across 12 bases. CDR1 and CDR2 (germline): MDHEN, SYDVKM. The CDR3 length is 16 residues. V lost 3 bases and J lost 9; bases outside the gene matches: 9. The DNA for the CDR3 is TGTGCCAGCAGTTTCGGACTAGCGGGGCCTAAAGGTGAGCAGTTCTTC. This sequence encodes CASSFGLAGPKGEQFF.

The chain joins TRBV30 to TRBJ1-2, with D perhaps TRBD1 (5 bases). Germline V gene lookup returns CDR1 GTSNPN and CDR2 SVGIG (reference sequence). Trimming took 0 bases from V and 6 from J, leaving 20 bases between them. The CDR3 runs to 16 residues. The CDR3 region has the DNA TGTGCCTGGAGTGTACAAAGTCTCGGGGGTGTTCATGGCTACACCTTC. Translating it yields CAWSVQSLGGVHGYTF.

The chain combines TRBV5-1 with TRBJ2-1; 8 nucleotides align to TRBD1. CDR3 length equals 15 residues. Germline V gives CDR1 SGHRS, CDR2 YFSETQ. V lost 2 bases to trimming and J lost 6 bases; unmatched junction nucleotides: 7. The CDR3, as DNA: TGCGCCAGCAGCTTACGACAGGGGTACCGCAATGAGCAGTTCTTC. Translated: CASSLRQGYRNEQFF.

The chain combines TRBV14 with TRBJ2-7, with D possibly being TRBD2 (6 bases). V gave up 1 base and J gave up 3 bases, with 7 bases separating them. The CDR3 runs to 13 residues. Germline V gives CDR1 SGHDN, CDR2 FVKESK. DNA of the CDR3: TGTGCCAGCAGCCAAGTCGGGGGCTACGAGCAGTACTTC. It is translated as CASSQVGGYEQYF.

Notes on this clone: A junction boundary mismatches the germline segment, possibly from a read error. This chain joins TRBV7-9 and TRBJ2-7; TRBD2 matches 10 bases. The CDR3 consists of 12 residues. Looked up from germline, CDR1 is SEHNR and CDR2 is FQNEAQ (reference sequence). The CDR3 is CASSYSSGGAAF. CDR3 DNA sequence: TGTGCCAGCAGCTATTCTAGCGGGGGCGCTGCATTC.

The chain recombines TRBV10-1 with TRBJ2-1; unclear D gene. Germline V lookup: CDR1 WNHNN, CDR2 SYGVQD (reference sequence). The CDR3 is 18 residues long. V lost 0 bases to trimming and J lost 2 bases, with 17 bases between them. CDR3 DNA sequence: TGCGCCAGCAGTGAGTCGAGAGGCGGCCTCAGCGCCTACAATGAGCAGTTCTTC. It specifies CASSESRGGLSAYNEQFF.

This clone was seen a few times. The chain recombines TRBV7-9 with TRBJ2-7, with a weak D call TRBD2 (6 bases). Germline V lookup: CDR1 SEHNR, CDR2 FQNEAQ (reference sequence). The ends were cut back, 0 bases at V and 3 bases at J, with 6 bases in the middle. This CDR3 region has 13 residues. Written as DNA, the CDR3 is TGTGCCAGCAGCTTAGCGGGGGGCTACGAGCAGTACTTC. This codes for CASSLAGGYEQYF.

The chain recombines TRBV7-2 with TRBJ2-7; TRBD1 matches 7 bases. The CDR3 is 15 amino acids. Germline CDR1 SGHTA, CDR2 FQGNSA. Unmatched junction bases numbered 11, after V lost 5 bases and J lost 4 bases. The CDR3 DNA reads as TGTGCCAGCAGCAAGGCGGCAGGGGGTTTGTACGAGCAGTACTTC. Residues: CASSKAAGGLYEQYF. Supplemented by reference TRBV7-2 and TRBJ2-7, the full variable domain reads GAGVSQSPSNKVTEKGKDVELRCDPISGHTALYWYRQSLGQGLEFLIYFQGNSAPDKSGLPSDRFSAERTGGSVSTLTIQRTQQEDSAVYLCASSKAAGGLYEQYFGPGTRLTVT.

The chain links TRBV28 to TRBJ1-2; a possible D gene is TRBD1 (6 bases). V lost 4 bases, J lost 4 bases, and 13 bases lay in between. The CDR3 is 14 amino acids. In germline, CDR1 is MDHEN, CDR2 SYDVKM. The CDR3 bases are TGTGCCAGCAGTTCCCTGTTAGGGGGCTATGGCTACACCTTC. Translation gives CASSSLLGGYGYTF.

This clone was detected only once. The chain recombines TRBV7-9 with TRBJ2-1; D is undetermined. The CDR3 has 12 residues. Germline values: CDR1 SEHNR, CDR2 FQNEAQ (reference sequence). Trimming took off 5 bases at V and 9 bases at J, with 11 bases between the two ends. CDR3 nucleotides: TGTGCCAGCAGCCCCCGCGTATTTGAGCAGTTCTTC. Translation: CASSPRVFEQFF.

The chain couples TRBV7-2 to TRBJ1-2; 9 positions agree with TRBD1. After removal of 2 bases from V and 4 bases from J, the junction contained 8 bases not matched to a gene. The CDR3 is made up of 16 amino acids. Germline CDR1 reads SGHTA; CDR2 reads FQGNSA. In DNA, the CDR3 is TGTGCCAGCAGCTTATCTCCCAGGACAGGGGCCTATGGCTACACCTTC. It specifies CASSLSPRTGAYGYTF. Full variable domain (rest looked up from reference TRBV7-2 and TRBJ1-2): GAGVSQSPSNKVTEKGKDVELRCDPISGHTALYWYRQSLGQGLEFLIYFQGNSAPDKSGLPSDRFSAERTGGSVSTLTIQRTQQEDSAVYLCASSLSPRTGAYGYTFGSGTRLTVV.

This rearrangement joins TRBV25-1 to TRBJ2-7, with TRBD2 identical over 7 bases. There are 16 residues in the CDR3. Germline loops: CDR1 MGHDK, CDR2 SYGVNS. J gave up 1 base and V 1 base, and 7 bases lay outside the gene matches. The CDR3 DNA reads TGTGCCAGCAGTGAATCCCATTCCGGGGGGTCCTACGAGCAGTACTTC. Its translation: CASSESHSGGSYEQYF.

The genes are TRBV19 and TRBJ1-2; TRBD1 matches 7 bases. V was pared by 4 bases and J by 4 bases, with 6 bases of the junction left unmatched. The CDR3 covers 14 residues. Germline CDR1 and CDR2: LNHDA and SQIVND (reference sequence). For the CDR3, the DNA is TGTGCCAGTAGTACGGGACAGTTCGGCTATGGCTACACCTTC. Translation: CASSTGQFGYGYTF.

V gene TRBV24-1 combines with J gene TRBJ2-1, with 8 bases fitting TRBD2. Germline V gene sequence: CDR1 KGHDR, CDR2 SFDVKD. V lost 4 bases, J lost 0 bases, and 4 bases stayed unmatched. The CDR3 covers 16 residues. The CDR3 coding sequence is TGTGCCACCAGTGAACCCCGGGGGGGCTCCTACAATGAGCAGTTCTTC. As protein: CATSEPRGGSYNEQFF.

This chain connects TRBV30 to TRBJ1-2; possibly TRBD1 for D (6 bases). V lost 0 bases and J lost 0, with 23 bases in between. The CDR3 runs to 19 residues. The germline V gene encodes CDR1 GTSNPN and CDR2 SVGIG (reference sequence). The CDR3 protein is CAWSVLEAGALVANYGYTF. The CDR3 DNA reads TGTGCCTGGAGTGTACTTGAGGCAGGGGCATTGGTAGCTAACTATGGCTACACCTTC.

Only a few counts were recorded for this clone. The rearrangement uses TRBV5-4 and TRBJ2-1; D not resolved. CDR3 size: 12 residues. With 0 bases removed from V and 9 bases from J, the gap between germline ends came to 7 bases. The germline V gene encodes CDR1 SGHNT and CDR2 YYREEE (reference sequence). The CDR3 sequence: CASSLERAEQFF. In DNA form, the CDR3 reads TGTGCCAGCAGCTTGGAGCGCGCTGAGCAGTTCTTC.

The CDR3 sequence is CASSLETGNYGYTF. The CDR3 nucleotides read TGTGCCAGCAGCTTAGAGACAGGGAACTATGGCTACACCTTC. The chain couples TRBV5-4 to TRBJ1-2; 7 bases line up with TRBD1. The germline V gene has CDR1 SGHNT and CDR2 YYREEE (reference sequence). This CDR3 spans 14 amino acids. V trimming: 2 bases; J trimming: 2 bases; junction bases outside the gene matches: 3.

This clone was recorded only once. V usage is TRBV7-3 and J usage is TRBJ2-1; perhaps TRBD1 as D (5 bases). This CDR3 has 12 amino acids. The germline V gene has CDR1 SGHTA and CDR2 FQGTGA. V shed 5 bases and J shed 9 bases, with 11 bases lying between them. CDR3 sequence: CASSEDTGEQFF. In nucleotides, the CDR3 is TGTGCCAGCAGCGAGGACACTGGTGAGCAGTTCTTC.

The rearrangement uses TRBV7-3 and TRBJ2-7, with 8 bases lining up with TRBD2. Germline V lookup: CDR1 SGHTA, CDR2 FQGTGA. The CDR3 covers 17 residues. After removal of 5 bases from V and 0 bases from J, the junction contained 12 bases not matched to a gene. As DNA, the CDR3 is TGTGCCAGCAGCCCAACCACCAAGACTAGCGCCTCCTACGAGCAGTACTTC. It translates to CASSPTTKTSASYEQYF.

This chain joins TRBV7-8 and TRBJ2-7; TRBD2 matches 8 bases. The V gene end was trimmed by 1 base and the J gene end by 2 bases; junction bases not matched to a gene: 4. This CDR3 spans 15 amino acids. Germline CDR1 is SGHVS and CDR2 is FQNEAQ. The CDR3 region is CASSLETSGPYEQYF. For the CDR3, the DNA is TGTGCCAGCAGCTTAGAAACTAGCGGACCCTACGAGCAGTACTTC.